This T cell receptor (beta chain) was obtained from a study of blood T cell repertoires in COVID-19. Study summary: T cells, B-cell-depleted T cells, or PBMCs provided the cDNA or gDNA that served as material.

Cohorts were assigned according to the clinical history that participants reported. Donors of Cohort 3 who recovered were those that had two negative PCRs, clearance, or symptom resolution. Generated by immunoSEQ multiplex PCR, the TCRdb table keeps only in-frame clones and is missing some. Here the sample spans roughly 150,000 clones, more than 75% being singletons. The receptor was derived from a middle-aged man who had recovered from COVID-19. Sequencing was carried out using PBMCs or T cells enriched from blood (not recorded which).

The CDR3 DNA reads as TGTGCCAGCAGCGTAGTTACAGGGGTGGAATTCGGCTACACCTTC. Its translation: CASSVVTGVEFGYTF. V and J are TRBV9 and TRBJ1-2, with TRBD1 identical over 7 bases. This CDR3 is built from 15 residues. With 0 bases clipped from V and 8 bases from J, the junction kept 10 bases outside the gene matches. Germline CDR1 is SGDLS and CDR2 is YYNGEE.